These 5 T cell receptor beta chains came from one sample sequenced in a study of regulatory T cells in long-lasting Graves disease. Documented time point: persistent/refractory GD, antithyroid drugs over 5 years with positive TRAb. The TCR library was prepared using RNA isolated from PBMCs. With iRepertoire HTBI primers and Arm-PCR of CDR3 regions, TCR beta libraries were built. From the multiplex PCR reads, TCRdb called clonotypes with MiXCR, one entry per CDR3 protein. The table has approximately 400,000 distinct CDR3 sequences, 20% to 25% seen once. Sequenced material: peripheral blood mononuclear cells (PBMCs), taken when the disease was refractory, from a patient treated with antithyroid drugs. All receptors come from a female donor with Graves disease.

J is TRBJ2-6 and V is TRBV6-8; no clear D. This CDR3 contains 15 residues. In germline, CDR1 is MNHGY, CDR2 SAAAGT. Trimming took 6 bases from V and 0 from J, leaving 9 bases between them. The CDR3 region has the DNA TGTGCCAGCAGAACCCCGAGCTCTGGGGCCAACGTCCTGACTTTC. Amino acids: CASRTPSSGANVLTF.

This clonotype was seen a few times. The rearrangement joins TRBV24-1 to TRBJ1-2; no clear D. The CDR3 extends over 14 amino acids. V was clipped by 2 bases and J by 2 bases, with 8 bases between them. CDR1 KGHDR and CDR2 SFDVKD come from the germline V gene. CDR3 nucleotides: TGTGCCACCAGTGATTCAGGACGGAACTATGGCTACACCTTC. Its translation is CATSDSGRNYGYTF.

The V and J genes are TRBV30 and TRBJ2-7, with TRBD2 identical over 14 bases. Germline loops: CDR1 GTSNPN, CDR2 SVGIG (reference sequence). This CDR3 comprises 17 residues. After removal of 1 base from V and 4 bases from J, the junction contained 9 bases not matched to a gene. The CDR3 coding sequence is TGTGCCTGGAGTGGCGGACTAGCGGGAGGATGGCGTTACGAGCAGTACTTC. Translated, it gives CAWSGGLAGGWRYEQYF. The whole variable domain, filled in from reference TRBV30 and TRBJ2-7, reads SQTIHQWPATLVQPVGSPLSLECTVEGTSNPNLYWYRQAAGRGLQLLFYSVGIGQISSEVPQNLSASRPQDRQFILSSKKLLLSDSGFYLCAWSGGLAGGWRYEQYFGPGTRLTVT.

This clonotype has just a few counts. The chain links TRBV18 to TRBJ1-2; TRBD1 matches at 7 bases. Germline V gene lookup returns CDR1 KGHSH and CDR2 LQKENI. The CDR3 contains 14 residues. V was clipped by 2 bases and J by 3 bases; unmatched bases: 3. CDR3 sequence (DNA): TGTGCCAGCTCACCAGTTGACAGGGACTATGGCTACACCTTC. Translated: CASSPVDRDYGYTF.

This clonotype was seen a few times. V gene TRBV10-2 combines with J gene TRBJ2-7; D is unresolved. Germline V CDR1 and CDR2: WSHSY, SAAADI. Trimming removed 2 bases from V and 3 bases from J, with 11 bases in between. This CDR3 is built from 14 residues. CDR3 region: CASSEAATFYEQYF. DNA for the CDR3: TGCGCCAGCAGTGAGGCGGCCACCTTCTACGAGCAGTACTTC.